These 18 T cell receptor beta chains share one sample of origin, sequenced in a study of blood T cell repertoires in COVID-19. Profiling relied on immunoSEQ multiplex PCR, and the TCRdb table lists in-frame clones only, not all of them. The sample yields 90,000 to 150,000 clones, 85% seen once. Sequencing used peripheral blood. The receptors here all came from a man older than 75 with acute or convalescent COVID-19.

This clone was observed once. V usage is TRBV5-8 and J usage is TRBJ1-2, with 7 bases matching TRBD1. CDR1 is SGHTS, CDR2 YDEGEE, per germline. The length of the CDR3 is 16 residues. V gave up 4 bases and J gave up 4 bases; unmatched junction bases: 13. The CDR3 protein is CASSTGTAENRYGYTF. The CDR3 DNA reads as TGTGCCAGCAGCACCGGGACAGCCGAAAACCGCTATGGCTACACCTTC.

This clone has just one count. The V gene is TRBV6-5, the J gene TRBJ1-1; D not certain. The CDR3 loop spans 13 amino acids. Trimming cost V 8 bases and J 5 bases, with 15 bases left between them. Germline V gives CDR1 MNHEY, CDR2 SVGAGI. CDR3 region: CASSSTPGTEAFF. CDR3 DNA sequence: TGTGCCAGCTCAAGCACCCCGGGGACTGAAGCTTTCTTT.

In its sample, this clone was seen once. This chain uses TRBV3-1 (or the pseudogene TRBV3-2) with TRBJ2-2; 10 positions agree with TRBD2. CDR1 is LGHDT, CDR2 YNNKEL, per germline (reference sequence). The CDR3 length is 17 residues. V gave up 3 bases and J gave up 2 bases; unmatched junction bases: 6. CDR3 amino acids: CASSQGLAGENTGELFF. The CDR3 DNA follows: TGTGCCAGCAGCCAGGGCCTAGCGGGGGAAAACACCGGGGAGCTGTTTTTT.

This chain connects TRBV5-4 to TRBJ2-2, with TRBD1 identical over 7 bases. In germline, CDR1 is SGHNT, CDR2 YYREEE (reference sequence). The CDR3 is 15 amino acids. V lost 5 bases and J lost 1; bases outside the gene matches: 5. CDR3 region: CASRPGQRNTGELFF. The CDR3 region has the DNA TGTGCCAGCAGACCGGGACAGAGGAACACCGGGGAGCTGTTTTTT.

The V and J genes are TRBV6-2 or TRBV6-3 and TRBJ1-3; 8 positions match TRBD1. Trimming removed 6 bases from V and 0 bases from J; junction bases left unmatched: 4. The CDR3 has 15 residues. Germline values: CDR1 MNHEY, CDR2 SVGEGT. The CDR3 protein is CASSADRVSGNTIYF. The CDR3 nucleotides are TGTGCCAGCAGCGCGGACAGGGTCTCTGGAAACACCATATATTTT.

This clone was seen just once. This rearrangement joins TRBV3-1 (or the pseudogene TRBV3-2) to TRBJ2-5; possibly TRBD2 for D (6 bases). V lost 4 bases, J lost 5 bases, and 14 bases lay in between. This CDR3 is 14 amino acids long. Per germline, CDR1 LGHDT and CDR2 YNNKEL (reference sequence). The CDR3 DNA follows: TGTGCCAGCAGCCGCCTTAGGCTAGCGGAGACCCAGTACTTC. It codes for CASSRLRLAETQYF.

The CDR3 region is CASSLGRGWGYTF. As DNA, the CDR3 is TGTGCCAGCAGTCTCGGACGGGGTTGGGGCTACACCTTC. The J gene is TRBJ1-2, the V gene TRBV25-1; D not certain. Germline CDR1 is MGHDK and CDR2 is SYGVNS. CDR3 length: 13 residues. Trimming took off 5 bases at V and 8 bases at J, with 15 bases between the two ends.

The V call is TRBV10-3, the J call TRBJ2-1; 9 nucleotides line up with TRBD1. The CDR3 is 13 residues long. With 9 bases clipped from V and 8 bases from J, the junction kept 8 bases outside the gene matches. Germline V lookup: CDR1 ENHRY, CDR2 SYGVKD. The CDR3 sequence: CAINRGQSDEQFF. CDR3 nucleotide sequence: TGTGCCATTAACAGGGGGCAAAGCGATGAGCAGTTCTTC.

This clone has only a few counts. The chain is built from TRBV5-1 and TRBJ2-4, with 9 bases aligning to TRBD1. J was trimmed by 3 bases and V by 4 bases; bases with no gene match: 5. CDR1 and CDR2 from the germline V gene are SGHRS and YFSETQ. This CDR3 has 15 amino acids. The CDR3 coding sequence is TGCGCCAGCAGCCAAAAGACAGGGGGCAAAAACATTCAGTACTTC. Translating it yields CASSQKTGGKNIQYF.

This rearrangement joins TRBV21-1 to TRBJ1-2; the table's TRBD1 call for D was not verified on the DNA. TRBV21-1 is a recognized pseudogene. The CDR3 consists of 16 residues. The chain's CDR3 is CASSKEGARAYHGYTF. The CDR3 DNA reads as TGTGCCAGCAGCAAAGAAGGAGCCAGGGCTTACCATGGCTACACCTTC.

The J gene is TRBJ1-1, the V gene TRBV6-5; 9 bases align to TRBD1. Germline CDR1 is MNHEY and CDR2 is SVGAGI. V trimming: 6 bases; J trimming: 7 bases; junction bases outside the gene matches: 9. There are 14 residues in the CDR3. CDR3 coding DNA: TGTGCCAGCAGAAGGACAGGGGTTGGTATTGAAGCTTTCTTT. It is translated as CASRRTGVGIEAFF.

This chain connects TRBV5-1 to TRBJ1-2; the match to TRBD1 covers 9 bases. V shed 5 bases, J shed 4 bases, and the junction held 9 bases outside the gene matches. Germline V gene lookup returns CDR1 SGHRS and CDR2 YFSETQ. The CDR3 runs to 15 residues. The CDR3 bases are TGCGCCAGCAGAGCTACAGGGGGCAGTGGCTATGGCTACACCTTC. Residues: CASRATGGSGYGYTF.

The chain has TRBV2 and TRBJ1-1; 8 nucleotides match TRBD1. Per germline, CDR1 SNHLY and CDR2 FYNNEI. This CDR3 comprises 14 residues. J lost 6 bases, V lost 5 bases, and 8 bases had no gene match. The CDR3 reads CASSRTGRGPEAFF. The CDR3 nucleotides read TGTGCCAGCAGTCGGACAGGGAGGGGCCCTGAAGCTTTCTTT.

The V and J genes are TRBV6-1 and TRBJ2-5; D gene uncertain. Trimming removed 3 bases from V and 4 bases from J, with 9 bases in between. Germline V gene sequence: CDR1 MNHNS, CDR2 SASEGT. The CDR3 runs 13 residues. In DNA, the CDR3 is TGTGCCAGCAGTGACATGCGAAGAGAGACCCAGTACTTC. It codes for CASSDMRRETQYF.

The chain carries TRBV2 and TRBJ1-5; D is possibly TRBD1 (6 bases). Germline loops: CDR1 SNHLY, CDR2 FYNNEI. The CDR3 extends over 14 amino acids. The V end lost 6 bases, the J end lost 2 bases, and 11 bases lay between the germline ends. The CDR3 sequence is CASRARQGNQPQHF. CDR3 nucleotide sequence: TGTGCCAGCAGAGCCCGACAGGGCAATCAGCCCCAGCATTTT.

CDR3 sequence (DNA): TGCAGCGCTTGGGGTCAGGGGGCAGATACGCAGTATTTT. It is translated as CSAWGQGADTQYF. V is TRBV29-1 and J is TRBJ2-3; 7 bases fit TRBD1. Germline V gives CDR1 SQVTM, CDR2 ANQGSEA. The trim removed 7 bases at V and 4 bases at J, leaving 8 bases unmatched. The CDR3 runs to 13 residues.

V gene TRBV6-2 or TRBV6-3 combines with J gene TRBJ1-1, with no clear D. The CDR3 loop spans 14 amino acids. The V gene lost 0 bases and the J gene lost 5 bases, with 10 bases spanning the gap. From germline, CDR1 is MNHEY and CDR2 SVGEGT. The CDR3 DNA follows: TGTGCCAGCAGTTACTCTAGTCGGGAGACTGAAGCTTTCTTT. Residues: CASSYSSRETEAFF.

This chain connects TRBV13 to TRBJ2-7, with D maybe TRBD1 (6 bases). CDR1 and CDR2 from the germline V gene are PRHDT and FYEKMQ (reference sequence). Trimming took off 1 base at V and 0 bases at J, with 7 bases between the two ends. This CDR3 spans 14 amino acids. The CDR3 nucleotides read TGTGCCAGCAGCTTAGCCAGGGGCTCCTACGAGCAGTACTTC. As protein: CASSLARGSYEQYF.